The clone carrying this T cell receptor beta chain was counted a single time. Its target is unknown. The Oncomine TCR Beta short-read assay was applied to DNA of cultured CD4+ T cells. TCRdb redid the calling of the PCR reads with MiXCR, one entry per CDR3 protein. Here the sample spans some 25,000 distinct CDR3 sequences, approximately 49% being singletons. This sample is drawn from a study of vaccination and CD4 T cells after COVID-19. On the study more broadly: Post-vaccination samples were procured at a median of 72 days following dose two (range 14 to 241).

The treatment: roughly 10-day PBMC culture with coronavirus spike peptide pools or control peptides (ViraFEST assay). On days 3 and 7, half the medium was swapped for fresh IL-2-containing medium. This TCR was sampled from a human donor who had recovered from COVID-19. The sequenced sample consisted of CD4+ T cells from blood, cultured in vitro.

The CDR3 nucleotides read TGTGCCAGCAGTTTTGCTGATCAGCCCCAGCATTTT. Its translation is CASSFADQPQHF. This chain joins TRBV12-3 or TRBV12-4 and TRBJ1-5; the D is unclear. With 3 bases removed from V and 5 bases from J, the gap between germline ends came to 5 bases. This CDR3 spans 12 amino acids.